This passage covers 30 T cell receptor beta chains from one sample sequenced in a study of blood T cells in healthy people across ages. Using a J-beta primer mix together with a sample-barcoded 5' primer, a second PCR was run for about 6 to 12 cycles. Each CDR3 protein is one row after TCRdb ran MiXCR on the 5' RACE reads. The sample records 1.5 million to 2 million distinct CDR3 sequences, about two fifths being singletons. Sequencing used blood. The receptors come from a human donor in good health.

The genes are TRBV29-1 and TRBJ2-5; no clear D gene. The assigned J gene may be wrong: the sequence end matches TRBJ2-1 better. Germline assignment: CDR1 SQVTM and CDR2 ANQGSEA. CDR3 length: 12 residues. The DNA for the CDR3 is TGCAGCGTTGAGACAATTCAAGAGACCCAGTTCTTC. Protein: CSVETIQETQFF.

The chain couples TRBV29-1 to TRBJ1-2; 7 bases are a match to TRBD1. This CDR3 is 12 amino acids long. The V gene's germline CDR1 is SQVTM and CDR2 ANQGSEA. Unmatched junction bases numbered 7, after V lost 7 bases and J lost 5 bases. In DNA form, the CDR3 reads TGCAGCGGGGCCGGGACAGAGTATGGCTACACCTTC. Translated, it gives CSGAGTEYGYTF.

V usage is TRBV11-3 and J usage is TRBJ2-7; 7 positions match TRBD1. Germline V gives CDR1 SGHNT, CDR2 YENEEA. With 4 bases clipped from V and 3 bases from J, the junction kept 9 bases outside the gene matches. This CDR3 comprises 15 residues. The CDR3 is CASSSNSGTDYEQYF. CDR3 DNA: TGTGCCAGCAGCTCCAACTCCGGGACAGACTACGAGCAGTACTTC.

This clonotype was seen more than once but under ten times. The chain has TRBV7-9 and TRBJ2-4; 10 bases map to TRBD1. V dropped 1 base and J dropped 13; count of bases not matched to a gene: 10. Germline V gene data show CDR1 as SEHNR and CDR2 as FQNEAQ (reference sequence). This CDR3 region has 15 residues. The CDR3 nucleotides read TGTGCCAGCAGCTTAGACCGGACAGGGGGAATGGAGCAGTACTTC. This gives the protein CASSLDRTGGMEQYF.

The sample holds a few counts of this clonotype. The J gene is TRBJ2-5, the V gene TRBV6-5, with D maybe TRBD1 (5 bases). The CDR3 runs to 12 residues. CDR1 is MNHEY and CDR2 is SVGAGI in the germline V gene. V lost 5 bases and J 5 bases, leaving 9 bases between the germline ends. The DNA for the CDR3 is TGTGCCAGCAGTAACAACAGGGAGACCCAGTACTTC. This encodes CASSNNRETQYF.

The table lists this clonotype with many counts. The genes are TRBV12-3 or TRBV12-4 and TRBJ2-3; D uncertain. Trimming left V 2 bases short and J 5 bases short, with 11 bases between. The CDR3 spans 14 residues. The CDR3 DNA reads as TGTGCCAGCAGTTTAAGATCGGGCGGAGATACGCAGTATTTT. Encoded protein: CASSLRSGGDTQYF.

The chain couples TRBV29-1 to TRBJ2-5; weak D call: TRBD2 (6 bases). The CDR3 contains 19 residues. Trimming pared 4 bases from V and 5 bases from J, leaving 32 bases between. Germline V gene sequence: CDR1 SQVTM, CDR2 ANQGSEA. The CDR3 nucleotides are TGCAGCGTTGTAGATCAGGAAGGAGGGGAGAAGACTAGAGAGGAGACCCAGTACTTC. Its protein product is CSVVDQEGGEKTREETQYF.

The chain employs TRBV24-1 and TRBJ2-2; D is unresolved. Trimming shortened V by 10 bases and J by 2 bases, and 13 bases separated the two germline ends. The CDR3 has 14 residues. Looked up from germline, CDR1 is KGHDR and CDR2 is SFDVKD. Here the CDR3 DNA reads TGTGCCACGTCCGGGTCTTACAACACCGGGGAGCTGTTTTTT. This translates into CATSGSYNTGELFF.

This clonotype was picked up a small number of times. This chain links TRBV20-1 with TRBJ2-3, with 9 bases lining up with TRBD2. The germline gives CDR1 DFQATT, CDR2 SNEGSKA (reference sequence). This CDR3 contains 14 residues. The junction had 4 bases not matched to a gene; V was cut back by 6 bases and J by 0 bases. CDR3 region: CSALLAGSTDTQYF. The CDR3, as DNA: TGCAGTGCCCTTCTAGCGGGGAGCACAGATACGCAGTATTTT.

This clonotype was recorded a few times. The V call is TRBV5-1, the J call TRBJ2-3, with D unclear. The germline V and J ends were trimmed by 3 bases and 6 bases, with 11 bases remaining between them. This CDR3 is 13 amino acids long. CDR1 and CDR2 from the germline V gene are SGHRS and YFSETQ. The CDR3 DNA reads as TGCGCCAGCAGCTCCTTATATGGGGATACGCAGTATTTT. This encodes CASSSLYGDTQYF. The complete variable domain, with remaining parts taken from reference TRBV5-1 and TRBJ2-3, reads KAGVTQTPRYLIKTRGQQVTLSCSPISGHRSVSWYQQTPGQGLQFLFEYFSETQRNKGNFPGRFSGRQFSNSRSEMNVSTLELGDSALYLCASSSLYGDTQYFGPGTRLTVL.

On this clonotype: A read error may produce the germline difference seen at one junction end. V and J are TRBV5-5 and TRBJ2-5; possible D gene TRBD1, 6 bases. The CDR3 totals 13 residues. Germline CDR1 and CDR2: SGHKS and YYEKEE (reference sequence). CDR3 nucleotides: TGTGCCTGCAGCCCGGACAGTCAAGAGACCCAGTACTTC. Encoded protein: CACSPDSQETQYF.

This clonotype was picked up one time. Lacking the conserved final phenylalanine or tryptophan, this CDR3 likely reflects a read error. The V gene is TRBV7-2, the J gene TRBJ2-5; D gene ambiguous. Per the germline V gene, CDR1 is SGHTA and CDR2 is FQGNSA. The V end was cut by 5 bases, the J end by 5 bases, with 15 bases between. The CDR3 contains 14 residues. The CDR3 coding sequence is TGTGCCAGCAGCCCCACGGCAGGTATCGAGACCCAGTACGTC. As protein: CASSPTAGIETQYV.

This chain connects TRBV5-5 to TRBJ2-4, with D perhaps given as TRBD1 or TRBD2 (5 bases each). Matching the DNA end better, TRBJ2-7 makes the J call doubtful. Germline V CDR1 and CDR2: SGHKS, YYEKEE (reference sequence). The CDR3 totals 15 residues. The CDR3, as DNA: TGTGCCAGCAAACTGGGGGTAGGTGCGTCCTACGAGCAGTACTTC. Residues: CASKLGVGASYEQYF.

V is TRBV5-1 and J is TRBJ2-5, with a weak D call TRBD1 (6 bases). The end of the DNA aligns better with TRBJ2-7, so the J call may be wrong. Germline V gene data show CDR1 as SGHRS and CDR2 as YFSETQ. The CDR3 contains 13 residues. CDR3 loop: CASSITGFYEQYF. CDR3 in DNA: TGCGCCAGCAGCATAACAGGGTTCTACGAGCAGTACTTC.

A remark on this clonotype: A much more abundant neighbour one base away suggests this may be a read error. The V gene is TRBV29-1, the J gene TRBJ2-1; D may be TRBD1 (5 bases). CDR1 is SQVTM, CDR2 ANQGSEA, per germline. This CDR3 comprises 13 residues. CDR3 in DNA: TGCGGCGTTGGCAGGGCCCCCACACCTGAGCAGTTCTTC. Its translation is CGVGRAPTPEQFF.

Only a few counts were recorded for this clonotype. The chain joins TRBV4-1 to TRBJ1-2, with unresolved D. The CDR3 length is 13 residues. V lost 3 bases and J 8 bases, leaving 13 bases between the germline ends. Germline values: CDR1 MGHRA, CDR2 YSYEKL. The CDR3 DNA reads TGCGCCAGCAGCCACCCCGGCGGGGTCGGCTACACCTTC. The encoded protein is CASSHPGGVGYTF.

This clonotype has more than one count but fewer than ten. The chain combines TRBV4-3 with TRBJ2-7; possibly TRBD1 for D (6 bases). Germline V gene lookup returns CDR1 LGHNA and CDR2 YSLEER. V dropped 1 base and J dropped 3 bases, with 16 bases sitting between them. The CDR3 totals 16 residues. The CDR3 here is CASSQVGDQQGYEQYF. DNA of the CDR3: TGCGCCAGCAGCCAAGTTGGGGATCAACAGGGCTACGAGCAGTACTTC.

The chain couples TRBV7-9 to TRBJ2-3; TRBD1 is a possible D gene (5 bases). The germline gives CDR1 SEHNR, CDR2 FQNEAQ (reference sequence). There are 16 residues in the CDR3. The ends were cut back, 5 bases at V and 1 base at J, with 16 bases in the middle. CDR3 amino acids: CASSPLAGKGTDTQYF. In DNA, the CDR3 is TGTGCCAGCAGCCCCCTGGCAGGGAAGGGCACAGATACGCAGTATTTT.

This clonotype was seen a few times. CDR3: CASSLVVAGAYEQYF. The CDR3, as DNA: TGTGCCAGCAGCTTAGTGGTAGCGGGGGCCTACGAGCAGTACTTC. This chain links TRBV7-2 with TRBJ2-7; 9 bases line up with TRBD2. Unmatched junction bases numbered 3, after V lost 1 base and J lost 2 bases. Germline CDR1 is SGHTA and CDR2 is FQGNSA. The CDR3 loop spans 15 amino acids.

The J gene is TRBJ2-3, the V gene TRBV20-1, with no clear D. The CDR3 contains 11 residues. Trimming took 1 base from V and 5 from J, leaving 4 bases between them. Looked up from germline, CDR1 is DFQATT and CDR2 is SNEGSKA (reference sequence). For the CDR3, the DNA is TGCAGTGCTAGAGTGTTAGATACGCAGTATTTT. It encodes CSARVLDTQYF.

This clonotype has just a few counts. The chain joins TRBV20-1 to TRBJ2-1; possibly TRBD1 for D (5 bases). CDR1 is DFQATT, CDR2 SNEGSKA, per germline (reference sequence). The CDR3 runs 15 residues. The ends were cut back, 1 base at V and 1 base at J, with 11 bases in the middle. The CDR3 DNA reads TGCAGTGCTAGAGGCTTAAGGGGATCCTACAATGAGCAGTTCTTC. Translating gives CSARGLRGSYNEQFF.

The table lists this clonotype with a few counts. V and J are TRBV4-1 and TRBJ2-5, with D possibly called TRBD1 or TRBD2 (5 bases each). The better agreement between TRBJ2-7 and the DNA end casts doubt on the J call. The CDR3 consists of 14 residues. Germline CDR1 and CDR2: MGHRA and YSYEKL. CDR3 DNA: TGCGCCAGCAGCCATGGGGGACCGCGGAGCGAGCAGTACTTC. Translation: CASSHGGPRSEQYF.

This clonotype was found a few times. This sequence joins TRBV29-1 and TRBJ1-2; D call uncertain. Trimming shortened V by 5 bases and J by 4 bases, and 14 bases separated the two germline ends. The CDR3 covers 13 residues. Germline values: CDR1 SQVTM, CDR2 ANQGSEA. CDR3 residues: CSVLDAGTYGYTF. The CDR3, as DNA: TGCAGCGTTCTGGACGCAGGCACCTATGGCTACACCTTC.

This clonotype was counted only a few times. The chain recombines TRBV7-2 with TRBJ1-6; TRBD1 aligns across 10 bases. V gave up 7 bases and J gave up 6 bases; unmatched junction bases: 9. The CDR3 sequence is 16 residues long. Germline V gene lookup returns CDR1 SGHTA and CDR2 FQGNSA. CDR3 DNA sequence: TGTGCCAGCAACTCCCCCCGGGACAGGGGTAATTCACCCCTCCACTTT. This sequence encodes CASNSPRDRGNSPLHF.

This clonotype occurred a few times. J is TRBJ2-3 and V is TRBV19, with TRBD1 as a possible D gene (6 bases). The ends were cut back, 7 bases at V and 4 bases at J, with 15 bases in the middle. Germline V lookup: CDR1 LNHDA, CDR2 SQIVND (reference sequence). CDR3 length: 14 residues. The CDR3 sequence: CASNERQGPDTQYF. For the CDR3, the DNA is TGTGCCAGTAACGAGCGGCAGGGGCCAGATACGCAGTATTTT. The full variable domain, completed using reference TRBV19 and TRBJ2-3, is DGGITQSPKYLFRKEGQNVTLSCEQNLNHDAMYWYRQDPGQGLRLIYYSQIVNDFQKGDIAEGYSVSREKKESFPLTVTSAQKNPTAFYLCASNERQGPDTQYFGPGTRLTVL.

V is TRBV2 and J is TRBJ1-5, with 8 bases identical to TRBD1. With V trimmed by 4 bases and J by 9 bases, 8 bases remained unmatched. Germline CDR1 is SNHLY and CDR2 is FYNNEI. The CDR3 is 14 residues long. Here the CDR3 reads CASSGGQGHWPQHF. In DNA, the CDR3 is TGTGCCAGCAGTGGTGGACAGGGCCATTGGCCCCAGCATTTT.

The chain links TRBV5-1 to TRBJ1-6; 7 bases agree with TRBD1. The CDR3 runs to 16 residues. Germline CDR1 and CDR2: SGHRS and YFSETQ. The ends lost 0 bases at V and 5 bases at J; junction bases unmatched: 5. CDR3 sequence reads: CASSLGPGTDNSPLHF. The CDR3 DNA is TGCGCCAGCAGCTTGGGCCCCGGGACAGATAATTCACCCCTCCACTTT.

This chain links TRBV29-1 with TRBJ2-1; a weak D match, TRBD2 (5 bases). V lost 4 bases and J lost 0, with 10 bases in between. The CDR3 is 14 amino acids. Germline values: CDR1 SQVTM, CDR2 ANQGSEA. CDR3 loop: CSVASGSSYNEQFF. CDR3 nucleotides: TGCAGCGTTGCCAGCGGAAGCTCCTACAATGAGCAGTTCTTC.

The V and J genes are TRBV12-3 or TRBV12-4 and TRBJ2-7; 9 bases are a match to TRBD1. This CDR3 contains 12 residues. The CDR3 is CADGTGLYEQYF. The CDR3 coding sequence is TGTGCAGACGGGACAGGGCTCTACGAGCAGTACTTC.

This clonotype was detected only a few times. The V gene is TRBV28, the J gene TRBJ1-2, with TRBD1 identical over 10 bases. With 6 bases clipped from V and 8 bases from J, the junction kept 12 bases outside the gene matches. The CDR3 contains 15 residues. Germline-derived CDR1 and CDR2 are MDHEN and SYDVKM. CDR3 loop: CASSSGTGDIGGYTF. Written as DNA, the CDR3 is TGTGCCAGCAGCTCCGGGACAGGGGATATCGGGGGCTACACCTTC.